Sequencing of this T cell receptor (beta chain) was carried out in a study of shared clonotypes between healthy human individuals. On this clone: Its antigen is not known. Other DNA variants within this sample encode the same CDR3.

The CDR3 is made up of 13 amino acids. V was shortened by 3 bases and J by 6 bases, with 9 bases between the two germline ends. Germline V lookup: CDR1 SGHTA, CDR2 FQGNSA. Study outcomes and limitations: Approximately 5% of naive CD4 clonotypes were shared across several donors.

Genomic DNA from each subset was divided evenly over several immunoSEQ plates. Sorted subsets were amplified in replicate PCRs using 150 to 250 ng DNA, about 30,000 T cell genomes. Sequencing used immunoSEQ multiplex PCR; TCRdb keeps in-frame clones, though not all of them. The sample carries 2 million or so clones, 85% to 95% recorded once. The chain recombines TRBV7-2 with TRBJ1-5; D might be TRBD1 (6 bases). The clonotype was recovered from a man between 18 and 35 years old in good health. Input material: naive CD4+ T cells sorted from blood. Subset meaning: CD45RA+ positively selected. For the CDR3, the DNA is TGTGCCAGCAGCTTTGGGGGCAGTCAGCCCCAGCATTTT. Translation: CASSFGGSQPQHF.